The next 9 T cell receptor beta chains were all read from a single sample in a study of post-analysis software for immune sequencing data. No antigen is known for these receptors. Presence of unique molecular identifiers characterized the TCR beta cDNA libraries. Each CDR3 protein is one row after TCRdb ran MiXCR on the PCR reads. Counted here are about 380,000 distinct CDR3 sequences, roughly 35% occurring once; the ten biggest clones make up roughly an eighth. Study-level results: Relative to controls, patients had about five TRBV segments at higher frequency, with TRBV5-6, TRBV5-1 and TRBV20-1 among these.

The specimen was blood. These receptors all stem from a girl aged 10 to 17 with multiple sclerosis.

The V gene is TRBV18, the J gene TRBJ2-7; D possibly corresponds to TRBD2 (7 bases). Trimming removed 6 bases from V and 7 bases from J, with 28 bases in between. The CDR3 is 17 amino acids. Germline-derived CDR1 and CDR2 are KGHSH and LQKENI. DNA for the CDR3: TGTGCCAGCTCCCCCGTGCCGGGGGGCGCGGTGGGTAGAGAGCAGTACTTC. It is translated as CASSPVPGGAVGREQYF.

The rearrangement links TRBV11-2 to TRBJ2-3, with D unclear. Germline loops: CDR1 SGHAT, CDR2 FQNNGV. This CDR3 is built from 15 residues. V shed 6 bases and J shed 4 bases, with 17 bases lying between them. In DNA, the CDR3 is TGTGCCAGCAGTTCCTTTGTAGGGTATTCAGATACGCAGTATTTT. Amino acids: CASSSFVGYSDTQYF.

Only a few counts were recorded for this clonotype. This chain uses TRBV7-9 with TRBJ2-1; TRBD1 agrees at 7 bases. There are 14 residues in the CDR3. After removal of 1 base from V and 7 bases from J, the junction contained 4 bases not matched to a gene. Germline V gives CDR1 SEHNR, CDR2 FQNEAQ (reference sequence). The CDR3 DNA follows: TGTGCCAGCAGCTTAGAGGGGGCATTGAATGAGCAGTTCTTC. Amino acids: CASSLEGALNEQFF.

This chain links TRBV28 with TRBJ2-5, with D perhaps TRBD2 (5 bases). The J call is doubtful: the DNA matches TRBJ2-7 better. Germline V gives CDR1 MDHEN, CDR2 SYDVKM. The CDR3 extends over 13 amino acids. CDR3 nucleotide sequence: TGTGCCAGCACCCCGAGAGGGATAGGCGAGCAGTACTTC. Translating gives CASTPRGIGEQYF.

This clonotype was observed a few times. The gene calls are TRBV6-5 and TRBJ2-3, with unresolved D. CDR1 and CDR2 from the germline V gene are MNHEY and SVGAGI. V was trimmed by 5 bases and J by 1 base, leaving 7 bases between them. This CDR3 is 13 amino acids long. This CDR3 is CASSDQGTDTQYF. CDR3 DNA sequence: TGTGCCAGCAGTGATCAGGGCACAGATACGCAGTATTTT.

The V call is TRBV12-3 or TRBV12-4, the J call TRBJ2-3, with 14 nucleotides matching TRBD2. This CDR3 is 17 amino acids long. The junction had 4 bases not matched to a gene; V was cut back by 3 bases and J by 2 bases. The CDR3 DNA sequence: TGTGCCAGCAGTTTTCGACTAGCGGGGGGGACCACAGATACGCAGTATTTT. Its protein product is CASSFRLAGGTTDTQYF.

The sample holds a few counts of this clonotype. The J gene is TRBJ2-4, the V gene TRBV28; TRBD2 might be the D (5 bases). CDR1 and CDR2 from the germline V gene are MDHEN and SYDVKM. With 2 bases removed from V and 0 bases from J, the gap between germline ends came to 11 bases. The CDR3 extends over 16 amino acids. DNA for the CDR3: TGTGCCAGCAGTTTAAGCGGTGTGCTAGCCAAAAACATTCAGTACTTC. Its protein product is CASSLSGVLAKNIQYF.

This clonotype was seen more than once but under ten times. The genes are TRBV7-2 and TRBJ1-5; D possibly corresponds to TRBD1 (5 bases). V lost 5 bases and J lost 3, with 14 bases in between. CDR1 SGHTA and CDR2 FQGNSA come from the germline V gene. The CDR3 has 15 residues. The CDR3 sequence: CASSTQGSANQPQHF. CDR3 sequence (DNA): TGTGCCAGCAGCACCCAGGGATCGGCCAATCAGCCCCAGCATTTT.

The chain has TRBV27 and TRBJ2-1; possible D gene TRBD2, 6 bases. The V gene's germline CDR1 is MNHEY and CDR2 SMNVEV (reference sequence). The CDR3 consists of 12 residues. Trimming stripped 9 bases from V and 6 bases from J, with 12 bases between. CDR3 protein: CARGRGVNEQFF. CDR3 nucleotide sequence: TGTGCCAGGGGGCGGGGTGTCAATGAGCAGTTCTTC.